The text below deals with one T cell receptor beta chain. Its antigen is currently unknown. Assay: immunoSEQ multiplex PCR; the TCRdb copy retains only in-frame clones and omits some. Of fewer than 85,000 clones in the sample, about 90% were seen once. This sample is part of a study of OX40 agonist ivuxolimab in advanced cancers. Across the whole study: The study treated patients with ivuxolimab, an agonistic anti-OX40 (CD134) antibody.

Per germline, CDR1 MNHNS and CDR2 SASEGT. The trim removed 8 bases at V and 3 bases at J, leaving 10 bases unmatched. The CDR3 contains 15 residues. Study-wide results and limits: At 0.1 to 3.0 mg/kg and by week 6, CD4+ and CD8+ T cells in the blood had expanded clonally.

The TCR comes from an adult with an advanced solid tumor such as melanoma, head and neck, liver or kidney cancer. This specimen consisted of CD4+ or CD8+ T cells sorted from blood, obtained in a trial of the OX40 agonist ivuxolimab. The chain recombines TRBV6-1 with TRBJ2-7; TRBD1 matches at 10 bases. The CDR3 DNA follows: TGTGCCAGCTCCAGACGGGGACAGGGGATCTACGAGCAGTACTTC. Protein sequence: CASSRRGQGIYEQYF.